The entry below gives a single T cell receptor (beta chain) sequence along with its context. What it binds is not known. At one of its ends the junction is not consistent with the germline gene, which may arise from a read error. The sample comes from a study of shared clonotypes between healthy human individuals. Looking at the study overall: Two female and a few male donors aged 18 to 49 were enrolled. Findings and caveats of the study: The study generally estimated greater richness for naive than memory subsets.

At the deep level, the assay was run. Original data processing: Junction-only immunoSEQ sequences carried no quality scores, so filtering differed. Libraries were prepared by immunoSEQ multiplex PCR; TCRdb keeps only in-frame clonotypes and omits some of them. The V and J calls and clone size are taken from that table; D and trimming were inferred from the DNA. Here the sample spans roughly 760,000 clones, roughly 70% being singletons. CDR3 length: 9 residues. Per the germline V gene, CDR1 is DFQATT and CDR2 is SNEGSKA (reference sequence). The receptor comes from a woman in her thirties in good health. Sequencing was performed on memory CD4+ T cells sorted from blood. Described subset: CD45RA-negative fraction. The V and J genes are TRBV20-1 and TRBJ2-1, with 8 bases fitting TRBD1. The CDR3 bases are TGCAGTGCAAACCCGGGACAGGTCTTC. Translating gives CSANPGQVF.